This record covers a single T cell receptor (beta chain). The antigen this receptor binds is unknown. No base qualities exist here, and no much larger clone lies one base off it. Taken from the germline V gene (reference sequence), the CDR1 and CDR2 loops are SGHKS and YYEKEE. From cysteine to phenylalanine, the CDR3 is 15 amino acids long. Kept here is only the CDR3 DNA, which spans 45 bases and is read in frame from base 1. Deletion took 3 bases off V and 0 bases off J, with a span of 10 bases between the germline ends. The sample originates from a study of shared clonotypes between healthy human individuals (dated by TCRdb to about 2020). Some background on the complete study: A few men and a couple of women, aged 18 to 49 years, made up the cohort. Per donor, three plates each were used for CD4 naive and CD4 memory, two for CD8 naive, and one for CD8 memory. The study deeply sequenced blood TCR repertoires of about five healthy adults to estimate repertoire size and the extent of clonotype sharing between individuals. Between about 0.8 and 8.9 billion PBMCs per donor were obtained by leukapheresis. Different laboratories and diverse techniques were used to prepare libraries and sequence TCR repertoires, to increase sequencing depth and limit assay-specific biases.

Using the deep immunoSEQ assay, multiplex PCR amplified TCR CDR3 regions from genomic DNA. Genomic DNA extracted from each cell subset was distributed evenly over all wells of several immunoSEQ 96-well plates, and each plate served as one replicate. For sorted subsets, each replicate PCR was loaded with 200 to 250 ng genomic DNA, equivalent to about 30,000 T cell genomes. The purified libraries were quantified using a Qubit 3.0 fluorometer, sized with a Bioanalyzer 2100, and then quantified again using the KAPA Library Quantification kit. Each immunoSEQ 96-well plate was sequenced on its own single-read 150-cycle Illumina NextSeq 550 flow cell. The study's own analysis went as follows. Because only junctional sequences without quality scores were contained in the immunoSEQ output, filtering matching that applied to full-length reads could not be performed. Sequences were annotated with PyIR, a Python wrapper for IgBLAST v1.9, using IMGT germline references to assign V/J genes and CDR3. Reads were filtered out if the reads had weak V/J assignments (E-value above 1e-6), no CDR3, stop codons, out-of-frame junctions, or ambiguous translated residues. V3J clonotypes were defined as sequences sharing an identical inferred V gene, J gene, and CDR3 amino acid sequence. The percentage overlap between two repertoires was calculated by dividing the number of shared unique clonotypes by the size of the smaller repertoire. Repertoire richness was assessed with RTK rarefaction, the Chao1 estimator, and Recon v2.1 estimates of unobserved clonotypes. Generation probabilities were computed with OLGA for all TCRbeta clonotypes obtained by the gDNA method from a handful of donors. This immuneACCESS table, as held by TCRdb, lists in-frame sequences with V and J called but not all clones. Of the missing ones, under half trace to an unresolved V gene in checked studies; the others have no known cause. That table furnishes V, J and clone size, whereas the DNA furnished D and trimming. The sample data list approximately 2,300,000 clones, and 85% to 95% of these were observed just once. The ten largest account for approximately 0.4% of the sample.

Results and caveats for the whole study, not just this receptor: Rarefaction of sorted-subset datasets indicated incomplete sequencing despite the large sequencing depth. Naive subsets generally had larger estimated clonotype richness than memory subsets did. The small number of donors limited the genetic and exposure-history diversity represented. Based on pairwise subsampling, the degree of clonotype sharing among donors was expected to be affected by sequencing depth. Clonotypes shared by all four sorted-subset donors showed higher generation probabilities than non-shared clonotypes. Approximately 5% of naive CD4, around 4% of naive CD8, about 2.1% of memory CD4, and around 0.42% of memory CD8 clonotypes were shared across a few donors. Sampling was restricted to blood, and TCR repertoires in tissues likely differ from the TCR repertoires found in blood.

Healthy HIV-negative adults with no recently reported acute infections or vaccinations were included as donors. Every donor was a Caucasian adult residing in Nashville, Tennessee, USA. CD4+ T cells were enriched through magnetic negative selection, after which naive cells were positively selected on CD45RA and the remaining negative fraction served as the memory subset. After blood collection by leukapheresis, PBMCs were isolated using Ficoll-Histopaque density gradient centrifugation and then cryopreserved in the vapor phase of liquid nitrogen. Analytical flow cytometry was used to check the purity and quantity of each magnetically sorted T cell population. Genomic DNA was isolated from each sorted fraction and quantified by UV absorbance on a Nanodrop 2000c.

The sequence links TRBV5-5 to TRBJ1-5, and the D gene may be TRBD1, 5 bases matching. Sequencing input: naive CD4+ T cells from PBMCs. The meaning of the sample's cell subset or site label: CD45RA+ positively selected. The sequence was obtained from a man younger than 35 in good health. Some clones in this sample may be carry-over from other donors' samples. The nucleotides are TGTGCCAGCAGCTCGACAGCGCATAGCAATCAGCCCCAGCATTTT. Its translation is CASSSTAHSNQPQHF.